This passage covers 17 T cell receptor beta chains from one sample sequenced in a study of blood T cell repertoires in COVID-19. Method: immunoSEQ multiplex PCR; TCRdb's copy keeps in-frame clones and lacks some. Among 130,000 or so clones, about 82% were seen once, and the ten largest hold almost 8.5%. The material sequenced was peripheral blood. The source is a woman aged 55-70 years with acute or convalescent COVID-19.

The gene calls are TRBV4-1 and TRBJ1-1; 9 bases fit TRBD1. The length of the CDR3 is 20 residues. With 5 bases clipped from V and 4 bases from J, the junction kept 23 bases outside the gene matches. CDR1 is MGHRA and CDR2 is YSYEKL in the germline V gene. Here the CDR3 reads CASSSLSPGGTGGWSTEAFF. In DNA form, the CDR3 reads TGCGCCAGCAGCTCCTTATCCCCCGGGGGAACAGGGGGCTGGAGCACTGAAGCTTTCTTT.

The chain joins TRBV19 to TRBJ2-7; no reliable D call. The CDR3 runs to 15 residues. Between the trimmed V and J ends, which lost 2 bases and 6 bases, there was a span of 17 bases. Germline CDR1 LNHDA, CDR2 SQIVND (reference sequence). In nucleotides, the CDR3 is TGTGCCAGTAGTATATGGTCAAAAAATGGGCTCGAGCAGTACTTC. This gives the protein CASSIWSKNGLEQYF.

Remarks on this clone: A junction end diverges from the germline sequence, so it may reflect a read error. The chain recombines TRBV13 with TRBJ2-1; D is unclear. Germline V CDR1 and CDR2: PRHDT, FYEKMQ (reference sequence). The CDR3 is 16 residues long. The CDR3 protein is CASSIGPTSSYNEQFF. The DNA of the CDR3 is TGTGCCAGCAGCATAGGCCCTACGAGCTCCTACAATGAGCAGTTCTTC.

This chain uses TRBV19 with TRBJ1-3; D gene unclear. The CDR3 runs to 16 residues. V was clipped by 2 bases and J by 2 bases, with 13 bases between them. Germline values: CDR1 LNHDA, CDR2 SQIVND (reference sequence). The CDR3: CASSIIEGRPGNTIYF. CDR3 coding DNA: TGTGCCAGTAGTATAATCGAGGGAAGGCCTGGAAACACCATATATTTT.

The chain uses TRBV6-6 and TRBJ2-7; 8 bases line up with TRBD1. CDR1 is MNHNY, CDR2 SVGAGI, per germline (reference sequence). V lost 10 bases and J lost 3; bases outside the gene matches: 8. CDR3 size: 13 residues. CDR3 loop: CAISGTGLYEQYF. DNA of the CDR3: TGTGCCATATCCGGGACAGGTCTCTACGAGCAGTACTTC.

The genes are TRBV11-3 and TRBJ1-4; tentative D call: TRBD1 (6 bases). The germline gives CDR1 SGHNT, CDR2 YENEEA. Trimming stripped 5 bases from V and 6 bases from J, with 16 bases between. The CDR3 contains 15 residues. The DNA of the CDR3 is TGTGCCAGCAGCCCGGGGGGGCAGGGTGATGAAAAACTGTTTTTT. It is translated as CASSPGGQGDEKLFF.

CDR3 in amino acids: CSVVSGGPGETQYF. The CDR3 DNA reads TGCAGCGTCGTTAGCGGGGGGCCGGGGGAGACCCAGTACTTC. This rearrangement joins TRBV29-1 to TRBJ2-5; 10 bases map to TRBD2. The trim removed 6 bases at V and 5 bases at J, leaving 9 bases unmatched. CDR1 and CDR2 (germline): SQVTM, ANQGSEA. The CDR3 spans 14 residues.

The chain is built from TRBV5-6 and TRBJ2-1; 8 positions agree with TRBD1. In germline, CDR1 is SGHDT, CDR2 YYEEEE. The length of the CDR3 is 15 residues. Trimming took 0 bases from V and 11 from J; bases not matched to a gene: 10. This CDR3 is CASSLGTGSRTKQFF. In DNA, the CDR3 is TGTGCCAGCAGCTTGGGGACAGGGAGTCGAACTAAGCAGTTCTTC. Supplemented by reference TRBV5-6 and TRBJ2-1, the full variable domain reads DAGVTQSPTHLIKTRGQQVTLRCSPKSGHDTVSWYQQALGQGPQFIFQYYEEEERQRGNFPDRFSGHQFPNYSSELNVNALLLGDSALYLCASSLGTGSRTKQFFGPGTRLTVL.

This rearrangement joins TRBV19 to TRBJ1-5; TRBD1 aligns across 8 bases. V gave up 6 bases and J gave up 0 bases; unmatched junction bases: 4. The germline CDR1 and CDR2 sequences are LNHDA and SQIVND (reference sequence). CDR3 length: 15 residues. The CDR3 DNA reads TGTGCCAGTAGACAGGACAGGGCTAGCAATCAGCCCCAGCATTTT. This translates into CASRQDRASNQPQHF.

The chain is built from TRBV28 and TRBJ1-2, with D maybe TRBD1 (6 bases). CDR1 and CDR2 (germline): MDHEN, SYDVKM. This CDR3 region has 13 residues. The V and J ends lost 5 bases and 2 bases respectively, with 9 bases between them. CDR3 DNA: TGTGCCAGCAGTGGGGGGGCAAACTATGGCTACACCTTC. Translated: CASSGGANYGYTF.

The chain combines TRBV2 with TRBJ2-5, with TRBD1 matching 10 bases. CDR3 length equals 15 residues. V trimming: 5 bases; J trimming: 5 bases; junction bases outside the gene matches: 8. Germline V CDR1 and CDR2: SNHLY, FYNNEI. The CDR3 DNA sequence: TGTGCCAGCAGTAGGCGGGACAGGGGAGGGGAGACCCAGTACTTC. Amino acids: CASSRRDRGGETQYF.

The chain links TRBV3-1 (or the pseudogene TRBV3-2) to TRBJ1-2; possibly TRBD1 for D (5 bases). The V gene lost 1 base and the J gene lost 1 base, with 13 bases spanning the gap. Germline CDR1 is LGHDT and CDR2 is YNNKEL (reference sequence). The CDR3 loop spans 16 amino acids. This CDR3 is CASSQATREVNYGYTF. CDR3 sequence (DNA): TGTGCCAGCAGCCAAGCAACCAGGGAGGTTAACTATGGCTACACCTTC.

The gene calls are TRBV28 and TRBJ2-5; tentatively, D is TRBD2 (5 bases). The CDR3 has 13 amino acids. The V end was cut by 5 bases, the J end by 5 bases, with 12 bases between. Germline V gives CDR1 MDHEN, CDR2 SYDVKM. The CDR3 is CASSTDYRETQYF. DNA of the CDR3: TGTGCCAGCAGTACCGACTATCGGGAGACCCAGTACTTC.

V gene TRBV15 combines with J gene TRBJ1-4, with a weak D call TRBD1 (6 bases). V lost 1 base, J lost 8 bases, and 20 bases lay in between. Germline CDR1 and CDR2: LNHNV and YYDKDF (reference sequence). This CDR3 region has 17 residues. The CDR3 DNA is TGTGCCACCAGCAGAGGTTCGTCGGGGGGGCAGGAGGAAAAACTGTTTTTT. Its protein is CATSRGSSGGQEEKLFF.

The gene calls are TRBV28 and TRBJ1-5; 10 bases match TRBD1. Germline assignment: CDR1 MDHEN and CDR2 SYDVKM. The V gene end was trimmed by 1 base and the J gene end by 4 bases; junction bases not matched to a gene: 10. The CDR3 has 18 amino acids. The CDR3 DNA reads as TGTGCCAGCAGTTTATTGGGACAGGGGATTTTAGGAAATCAGCCCCAGCATTTT. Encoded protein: CASSLLGQGILGNQPQHF.

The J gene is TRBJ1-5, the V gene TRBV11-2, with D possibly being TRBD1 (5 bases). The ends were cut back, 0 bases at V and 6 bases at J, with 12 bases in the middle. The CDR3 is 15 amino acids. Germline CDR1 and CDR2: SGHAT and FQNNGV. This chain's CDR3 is CASSLEVGGIQPQHF. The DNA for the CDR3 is TGTGCCAGCAGCTTAGAGGTGGGGGGTATTCAGCCCCAGCATTTT.

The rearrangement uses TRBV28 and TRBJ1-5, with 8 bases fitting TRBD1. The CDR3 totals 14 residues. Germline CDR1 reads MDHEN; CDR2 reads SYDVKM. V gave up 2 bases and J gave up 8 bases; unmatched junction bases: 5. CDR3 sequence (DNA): TGTGCCAGCAGTTTAGCAGGGGGCTTGGAGCCCCAGCATTTT. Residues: CASSLAGGLEPQHF.